A selection of T cell receptor beta chains follows, all from one sample in a study of shared clonotypes between healthy human individuals. Repertoires were generated with immunoSEQ multiplex PCR, while TCRdb's copy carries only in-frame clones and drops some. The sample contains around 2.1 million clones, 90% to 95% of which appear only once. Sequencing was performed on naive CD8+ T cells from PBMCs. These receptor sequences come from a man younger than 30 in good health. Some clones in this sample may be carry-over from other donors' samples. Each CDR3 is given with its conserved first and last residue. A D gene is named only where the DNA matches it firmly.

j_gene,v_gene,d_gene,CDR3nt,CDR3aa
TRBJ2-1,TRBV6-1,-,TGTGCCAGCAGTGAGTGGGGCTTGAGCTCCTACAATGAGCAGTTCTTC,CASSEWGLSSYNEQFF
TRBJ1-5,TRBV7-8,-,TGTGCCAGCAGCCGTGGTACGAGCAATCAGCCCCAGCATTTT,CASSRGTSNQPQHF
TRBJ2-1,TRBV19,TRBD2,TGTGCCAGTAGTATAGATCAGGCGGGAGGGCCCCCTTACAATGAGCAGTTCTTC,CASSIDQAGGPPYNEQFF
TRBJ2-6,TRBV28,-,TGTGCCAGCAGACGGGGCTCTGGGGCCAACGTCCTGACTTTC,CASRRGSGANVLTF
TRBJ2-1,TRBV9,-,TGTGCCAGCAGCGTAGGCGGGGAAGTATACAATGAGCAGTTCTTC,CASSVGGEVYNEQFF
TRBJ1-5,TRBV9,TRBD1,TGTGCCAGCAGCGCCGGGACAGGTAATCAGCCCCAGCATTTT,CASSAGTGNQPQHF
TRBJ2-7,TRBV5-4,TRBD2,TGTGCCAGCAGCTCCGGGACTAGCGGGAGGTACGAGCAGTACTTC,CASSSGTSGRYEQYF
TRBJ1-2,TRBV9,TRBD1,TGTGCCAGCAGCTCTCCTCCCGGGACAGGGTTAGGCTACACCTTC,CASSSPPGTGLGYTF
TRBJ2-7,TRBV16,TRBD1,TGTGCCAGCAGCCGGGGACAGGGGGATTCCTACGAGCAGTACTTC,CASSRGQGDSYEQYF
TRBJ1-5,TRBV30,TRBD1,TGTGCCTGGAGTGTACTGCCCGCGTCAGGGGGCTACAATCAGCCCCAGCATTTT,CAWSVLPASGGYNQPQHF